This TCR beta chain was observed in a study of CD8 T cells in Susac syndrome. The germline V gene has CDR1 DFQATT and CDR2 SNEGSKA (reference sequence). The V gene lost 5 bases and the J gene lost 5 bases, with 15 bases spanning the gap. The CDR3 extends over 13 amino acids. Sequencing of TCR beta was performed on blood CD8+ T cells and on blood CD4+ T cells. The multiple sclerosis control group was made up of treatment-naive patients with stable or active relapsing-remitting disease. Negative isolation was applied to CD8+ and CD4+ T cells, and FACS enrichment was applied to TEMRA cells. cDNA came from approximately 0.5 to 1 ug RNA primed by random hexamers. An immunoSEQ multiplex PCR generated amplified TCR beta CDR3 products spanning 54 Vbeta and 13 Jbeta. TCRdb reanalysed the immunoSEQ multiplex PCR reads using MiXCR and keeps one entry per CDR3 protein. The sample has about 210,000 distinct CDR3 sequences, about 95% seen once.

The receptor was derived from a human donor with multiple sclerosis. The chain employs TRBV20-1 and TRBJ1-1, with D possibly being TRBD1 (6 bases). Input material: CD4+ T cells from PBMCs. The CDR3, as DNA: TGCAGTGCTGAAAAAGGGGGAGGTACTGAAGCTTTCTTT. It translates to CSAEKGGGTEAFF.